This T cell receptor beta chain was captured by sequencing in a study of T cell clones after liver transplantation. Study-level information: Liver transplant recipients had immunosuppression withdrawal attempted within 2 years. Without induction therapy, subjects received standard immunosuppression until 12-24 months post-transplant.

In germline, CDR1 is SGHVS, CDR2 FQNEAQ. There are 16 residues in the CDR3. J lost 2 bases, V lost 5 bases, and 10 bases had no gene match. This clone showed up just a few times. Profiling relied on immunoSEQ multiplex PCR, and the TCRdb table lists in-frame clones only, not all of them. The table has tens of thousands of clones, less than 90% seen once. Sequenced here: CD4+ T cells from blood, sampled roughly 48 months after liver transplant. The chain combines TRBV7-8 with TRBJ2-5; 8 bases fit TRBD1. The receptor's source is a human patient who received a liver transplant. These T cells may partly come from the graft donor. CDR3 bases: TGTGCCAGCAGCCGCGGGACAGGAAGATTTCAAGAGACCCAGTACTTC. This sequence encodes CASSRGTGRFQETQYF. The full variable domain, in which reference TRBV7-8 and TRBJ2-5 provide the parts outside the CDR3, is GAGVSQSPRYKVAKRGQDVALRCDPISGHVSLFWYQQALGQGPEFLTYFQNEAQLDKSGLPSDRFFAERPEGSVSTLKIQRTQQEDSAVYLCASSRGTGRFQETQYFGPGTRLLVL.